Each of the 28 T cell receptor beta chains below was sequenced from the same sample in a study of cytomegalovirus exposure and HLA in healthy donors. The study ran its PCR with 60 Vbeta and 13 Jbeta primers. The repertoire was sequenced with immunoSEQ multiplex PCR; TCRdb's copy has only in-frame clones and lacks some. The profile shows around 110,000 clones, 79% of them singletons. Sequenced sample: PBMCs. The source of these receptors is a man aged 30 to 45 in good health and CMV-seropositive.

The CDR3 sequence is CASSPRTGGGQPQHF. For the CDR3, the DNA is TGTGCCAGTAGTCCAAGGACAGGGGGCGGTCAGCCCCAGCATTTT. The rearrangement links TRBV19 to TRBJ1-5; TRBD1 matches 11 bases. Germline V CDR1 and CDR2: LNHDA, SQIVND (reference sequence). V lost 5 bases, J lost 6 bases, and 6 bases stayed unmatched. This CDR3 region has 15 residues.

The chain combines TRBV29-1 with TRBJ2-1; 8 positions match TRBD2. The CDR3 is 15 amino acids. Trimming removed 3 bases from V and 1 base from J; junction bases left unmatched: 5. Germline-derived CDR1 and CDR2 are SQVTM and ANQGSEA. Here the CDR3 DNA reads TGCAGCGTTGAGAGAGCGGGAGAATCCTACAATGAGCAGTTCTTC. This codes for CSVERAGESYNEQFF.

This clone was recorded only once. V usage is TRBV30 and J usage is TRBJ1-4; D possibly corresponds to TRBD1 (6 bases). The germline V gene has CDR1 GTSNPN and CDR2 SVGIG (reference sequence). The CDR3 consists of 17 residues. V lost 1 base, J lost 0 bases, and 15 bases lay in between. The chain's CDR3 is CAWSAPRGEPTNEKLFF. DNA for the CDR3: TGTGCCTGGAGTGCACCCAGGGGCGAACCAACTAATGAAAAACTGTTTTTT.

The count of this clone is one. This chain links TRBV29-1 with TRBJ2-5, with D maybe TRBD1 (6 bases). Trimming pared 5 bases from V and 5 bases from J, leaving 12 bases between. The CDR3 consists of 12 residues. Germline values: CDR1 SQVTM, CDR2 ANQGSEA. The CDR3 is CSVFQGSETQYF. The CDR3 DNA is TGCAGCGTTTTCCAGGGGTCGGAGACCCAGTACTTC.

The chain is built from TRBV4-3 and TRBJ2-6; D unresolved. The CDR3 has 16 residues. In germline, CDR1 is LGHNA, CDR2 YSLEER. The V end was cut by 0 bases, the J end by 0 bases, with 6 bases between. The CDR3 is CASSQEIFSGANVLTF. In nucleotides, the CDR3 is TGCGCCAGCAGCCAAGAAATCTTCTCTGGGGCCAACGTCCTGACTTTC.

The V gene is TRBV11-2, the J gene TRBJ2-7, with no clear D. CDR3 length: 12 residues. Trimming cost V 5 bases and J 3 bases, with 8 bases left between them. In germline, CDR1 is SGHAT, CDR2 FQNNGV. The CDR3, as DNA: TGTGCCAGCAGCGCATCGAGCTACGAGCAGTACTTC. Its protein is CASSASSYEQYF.

The V gene is TRBV4-2, the J gene TRBJ2-1; D gene uncertain. Germline assignment: CDR1 LGHNA and CDR2 YNFKEQ. The CDR3 is 16 amino acids. V shed 0 bases and J shed 4 bases, with 13 bases lying between them. This chain's CDR3 is CASSQDIPLQYNEQFF. The CDR3 nucleotides are TGTGCCAGCAGCCAAGATATCCCCCTACAGTACAATGAGCAGTTCTTC.

The V and J genes are TRBV11-3 and TRBJ2-2; D is perhaps TRBD2 (5 bases). CDR3 length: 14 residues. Trimming cost V 3 bases and J 0 bases, with 5 bases left between them. The germline CDR1 and CDR2 sequences are SGHNT and YENEEA. The CDR3 loop is CASSLGANTGELFF. In nucleotides, the CDR3 is TGTGCCAGCAGCTTGGGAGCGAACACCGGGGAGCTGTTTTTT.

A few counts support this clone. V usage is TRBV19 and J usage is TRBJ2-1; tentatively, D is TRBD2 (5 bases). Germline CDR1 reads LNHDA; CDR2 reads SQIVND (reference sequence). Trimming removed 3 bases from V and 3 bases from J, with 6 bases in between. The CDR3 consists of 13 residues. The CDR3 region has the DNA TGTGCCAGTAGTATCAGCGGCTACAATGAGCAGTTCTTC. It codes for CASSISGYNEQFF.

The V call is TRBV7-9, the J call TRBJ1-2; D possibly corresponds to TRBD1 (6 bases). Per germline, CDR1 SEHNR and CDR2 FQNEAQ (reference sequence). The length of the CDR3 is 15 residues. The V end lost 5 bases, the J end lost 8 bases, and 21 bases lay between the germline ends. The CDR3 DNA reads as TGTGCCAGCAGCCCCAGAAATAGGGGGACGGGAGGCTACACCTTC. It yields the protein CASSPRNRGTGGYTF.

Turning to this clone: The junction departs from germline at one end; a sequencing error may be responsible. The V gene is TRBV7-9, the J gene TRBJ1-5; D unresolved. CDR3 size: 15 residues. Germline V gene lookup returns CDR1 SEHNR and CDR2 FQNEAQ (reference sequence). The CDR3 nucleotides read TGTTCCAGCAGCGCGGGCCCGTATAGCAATCAGCCCCAGCATTTT. Translating it yields CSSSAGPYSNQPQHF. Drawing the rest from reference TRBV7-9 and TRBJ1-5, the complete variable domain is DTGVSQNPRHKITKRGQNVTFRCDPISEHNRLYWYRQTLGQGPEFLTYFQNEAQLEKSRLLSDRFSAERPKGSFSTLEIQRTEQGDSAMYLCSSSAGPYSNQPQHFGDGTRLSIL.

This clone was seen a handful of times. This chain uses TRBV28 with TRBJ1-4; 7 bases agree with TRBD1. CDR1 is MDHEN, CDR2 SYDVKM, per germline. The CDR3 contains 15 residues. J lost 6 bases, V lost 3 bases, and 7 bases had no gene match. The CDR3 coding sequence is TGTGCCAGCAGTTTGAGTTTAGGGACAGATGAAAAACTGTTTTTT. Protein product: CASSLSLGTDEKLFF.

This chain joins TRBV4-3 and TRBJ2-1, with a tentative D call TRBD2 (6 bases). V was pared by 0 bases and J by 4 bases, with 10 bases between. The CDR3 covers 15 residues. Germline V gene data show CDR1 as LGHNA and CDR2 as YSLEER. The chain's CDR3 is CASSQDVAGYNEQFF. CDR3 bases: TGCGCCAGCAGCCAAGATGTGGCGGGGTACAATGAGCAGTTCTTC.

The V and J genes are TRBV12-5 and TRBJ2-5; 7 nucleotides align to TRBD1. CDR1 LGHNT and CDR2 FRNRAP come from the germline V gene. V was pared by 3 bases and J by 3 bases, with 7 bases of the junction left unmatched. The CDR3 contains 15 residues. The CDR3 coding sequence is TGTGCTAGTGGTTTCCAGGACAGGTCAGAAGAGACCCAGTACTTC. Protein sequence: CASGFQDRSEETQYF. Based on the CDR3 plus reference TRBV12-5 and TRBJ2-5, the full variable domain is DARVTQTPRHKVTEMGQEVTMRCQPILGHNTVFWYRQTMMQGLELLAYFRNRAPLDDSGMPKDRFSAEMPDATLATLKIQPSEPRDSAVYFCASGFQDRSEETQYFGPGTRLLVL.

This clone has a handful of counts. V and J are TRBV7-6 and TRBJ2-6; possibly TRBD2 for D (5 bases). Trimming removed 3 bases at V and 0 bases at J, with 15 bases between. Looked up from germline, CDR1 is SGHVS and CDR2 is FNYEAQ. The CDR3 contains 18 residues. The CDR3 DNA reads TGTGCCAGCAGCTTGCCAGAGGGCCTAATCTCTGGGGCCAACGTCCTGACTTTC. It is translated as CASSLPEGLISGANVLTF. Combining the CDR3 with reference TRBV7-6 and TRBJ2-6 gives the whole variable domain GAGVSQSPRYKVTKRGQDVALRCDPISGHVSLYWYRQALGQGPEFLTYFNYEAQQDKSGLPNDRFSAERPEGSISTLTIQRTEQRDSAMYRCASSLPEGLISGANVLTFGAGSRLTVL.

The V call is TRBV28, the J call TRBJ1-5, with D uncertain. The V end lost 5 bases, the J end lost 6 bases, and 11 bases lay between the germline ends. CDR1 and CDR2 (germline): MDHEN, SYDVKM. The CDR3 consists of 13 residues. The CDR3 DNA is TGTGCCAGCAGTCCCCGAACTGGTCAGCCCCAGCATTTT. Translating gives CASSPRTGQPQHF. Using reference TRBV28 and TRBJ1-5 for the parts outside the CDR3, the full variable domain is DVKVTQSSRYLVKRTGEKVFLECVQDMDHENMFWYRQDPGLGLRLIYFSYDVKMKEKGDIPEGYSVSREKKERFSLILESASTNQTSMYLCASSPRTGQPQHFGDGTRLSIL.

The chain couples TRBV30 to TRBJ2-7, with D tentatively TRBD1 (5 bases). The CDR3 has 15 residues. V was cut by 0 bases and J by 4 bases, with 16 bases left in between. Germline values: CDR1 GTSNPN, CDR2 SVGIG (reference sequence). CDR3 in DNA: TGTGCCTGGAGTGTTGTTGTCAGGGTCATATACGAGCAGTACTTC. Protein product: CAWSVVVRVIYEQYF. The full variable domain, completed using reference TRBV30 and TRBJ2-7, is SQTIHQWPATLVQPVGSPLSLECTVEGTSNPNLYWYRQAAGRGLQLLFYSVGIGQISSEVPQNLSASRPQDRQFILSSKKLLLSDSGFYLCAWSVVVRVIYEQYFGPGTRLTVT.

The chain couples TRBV30 to TRBJ1-4; 7 bases match TRBD1. CDR1 and CDR2 (germline): GTSNPN, SVGIG (reference sequence). The CDR3 totals 18 residues. V gave up 4 bases and J gave up 0 bases; unmatched junction bases: 14. This chain's CDR3 is CAWIGRTGVPATNEKLFF. CDR3 bases: TGTGCCTGGATAGGAAGGACAGGCGTTCCTGCAACTAATGAAAAACTGTTTTTT.

This chain uses TRBV5-5 with TRBJ1-5; 8 bases align to TRBD1. CDR1 is SGHKS, CDR2 YYEKEE, per germline (reference sequence). With V trimmed by 0 bases and J by 6 bases, 5 bases remained unmatched. The CDR3 is 15 amino acids. The CDR3 DNA follows: TGTGCCAGCAGCTTGGGAGGACAGGGTGGTCAGCCCCAGCATTTT. Translation: CASSLGGQGGQPQHF.

The chain recombines TRBV29-1 with TRBJ1-5; D call uncertain. Germline CDR1 SQVTM, CDR2 ANQGSEA. Trimming cost V 1 base and J 7 bases, with 11 bases left between them. The CDR3 has 13 amino acids. The CDR3 protein is CSVEVGLNQPQHF. CDR3 DNA sequence: TGCAGCGTTGAAGTTGGCCTTAACCAGCCCCAGCATTTT. Full variable domain (remainder filled in from reference TRBV29-1 and TRBJ1-5): SAVISQKPSRDICQRGTSLTIQCQVDSQVTMMFWYRQQPGQSLTLIATANQGSEATYESGFVIDKFPISRPNLTFSTLTVSNMSPEDSSIYLCSVEVGLNQPQHFGDGTRLSIL.

The chain recombines TRBV5-1 with TRBJ2-7; TRBD1 might be the D (6 bases). The V end was cut by 9 bases, the J end by 0 bases, with 10 bases between. This CDR3 is built from 12 residues. Germline lookup yields CDR1 SGHRS and CDR2 YFSETQ. Here the CDR3 reads CATGQSSYEQYF. The CDR3, as DNA: TGCGCCACCGGACAGAGCTCCTACGAGCAGTACTTC.

V and J are TRBV11-3 and TRBJ2-3, with 10 bases aligning to TRBD2. Germline loops: CDR1 SGHNT, CDR2 YENEEA. This CDR3 comprises 18 residues. V was pared by 0 bases and J by 6 bases, with 12 bases of the junction left unmatched. Written as DNA, the CDR3 is TGTGCCAGCAGCTTAGATCTTTCGGGGCTAGCGGGGGCTGATACGCAGTATTTT. This encodes CASSLDLSGLAGADTQYF.

The J gene is TRBJ2-3, the V gene TRBV7-3; the match to TRBD2 covers 11 bases. Germline CDR1 is SGHTA and CDR2 is FQGTGA. V shed 2 bases, J shed 5 bases, and the junction held 6 bases outside the gene matches. There are 16 residues in the CDR3. CDR3 nucleotides: TGTGCCAGCAGCTTAGGTCTAGCGGGGGGCCAAGATACGCAGTATTTT. Protein product: CASSLGLAGGQDTQYF.

CDR3 sequence: CASSFQRVVTGELFF. The CDR3 region has the DNA TGTGCCAGCAGTTTCCAGAGGGTCGTCACCGGGGAGCTGTTTTTT. The chain combines TRBV11-2 with TRBJ2-2; TRBD2 is a possible D gene (5 bases). The CDR3 extends over 15 amino acids. CDR1 is SGHAT, CDR2 FQNNGV, per germline. V was shortened by 6 bases and J by 4 bases, with 15 bases between the two germline ends.

The chain carries TRBV18 and TRBJ2-6; tentatively, D is TRBD1 (6 bases). The length of the CDR3 is 17 residues. V was trimmed by 1 base and J by 4 bases, leaving 14 bases between them. CDR1 and CDR2 (germline): KGHSH, LQKENI. CDR3 sequence: CASSPRGLSGGANVLTF. CDR3 DNA: TGTGCCAGCTCACCACGGGGGCTCTCGGGCGGGGCCAACGTCCTGACTTTC.

J is TRBJ2-7 and V is TRBV11-2; 9 bases match TRBD2. The CDR3 runs 16 residues. Looked up from germline, CDR1 is SGHAT and CDR2 is FQNNGV. Unmatched junction bases numbered 10, after V lost 7 bases and J lost 0 bases. Written as DNA, the CDR3 is TGTGCCAGCAAGAAAGGGGCTAGCGGGGACTCCTACGAGCAGTACTTC. Its translation: CASKKGASGDSYEQYF.

V and J are TRBV28 and TRBJ1-2; D gene ambiguous. This CDR3 is built from 17 residues. The germline gives CDR1 MDHEN, CDR2 SYDVKM. Between the trimmed V and J ends, which lost 5 bases and 6 bases, there was a span of 25 bases. The CDR3 loop reads CASSVPGRALRRDGYTF. For the CDR3, the DNA is TGTGCCAGCAGTGTCCCGGGGAGGGCGCTTCGTAGGGATGGCTACACCTTC.

The V call is TRBV12-2, the J call TRBJ1-1; TRBD1 reflects the table's D call only, with no check against the DNA. TRBV12-2 is a listed pseudogene. The CDR3 extends over 18 amino acids. In nucleotides, the CDR3 is TGTGCAAGTCGCGAAGAGGTCCCGGGACAGTCCATGAACACTGAAGCTTTCTTT. It specifies CASREEVPGQSMNTEAFF.